The 22 T cell receptor beta chains given below trace back to one sample, sequenced in a study of blood T cell repertoires in COVID-19. The protocol was immunoSEQ multiplex PCR, while the TCRdb copy is restricted to in-frame clones and leaves out a portion. Of tens of thousands of clones detected, 88% appear once; the ten largest clones hold around 15%. The source material was peripheral blood. The receptors derive from a human donor with active COVID-19. The donor label of this sample is uncertain.

V gene TRBV18 combines with J gene TRBJ2-6; D is undetermined. The germline gives CDR1 KGHSH, CDR2 LQKENI. Trimming took 4 bases from V and 0 from J, leaving 10 bases between them. This CDR3 has 16 residues. CDR3 DNA: TGTGCCAGCTCACGCGCATTTCGCTCTGGGGCCAACGTCCTGACTTTC. Translated, it gives CASSRAFRSGANVLTF. The full variable domain, in which reference TRBV18 and TRBJ2-6 provide the parts outside the CDR3, is NAGVMQNPRHLVRRRGQEARLRCSPMKGHSHVYWYRQLPEEGLKFMVYLQKENIIDESGMPKERFSAEFPKEGPSILRIQQVVRGDSAAYFCASSRAFRSGANVLTFGAGSRLTVL.

This chain connects TRBV5-1 to TRBJ2-2; 8 bases match TRBD1. CDR1 SGHRS and CDR2 YFSETQ come from the germline V gene. Trimming cost V 4 bases and J 2 bases; bases outside gene matches: 7. CDR3 length: 16 residues. This chain's CDR3 is CASSAGGTGNTGELFF. The CDR3 nucleotides are TGCGCCAGCAGCGCGGGTGGGACAGGCAACACCGGGGAGCTGTTTTTT.

The V gene is TRBV25-1, the J gene TRBJ1-2, with D unresolved. The CDR3 is made up of 13 amino acids. V lost 4 bases to trimming and J lost 4 bases, with 10 bases between them. Germline CDR1 is MGHDK and CDR2 is SYGVNS. CDR3 protein: CASSVRPGYGYTF. The CDR3 nucleotides are TGTGCCAGCAGTGTGAGGCCGGGCTATGGCTACACCTTC.

This chain uses TRBV6-2 or TRBV6-3 with TRBJ2-5; unclear D gene. The CDR3 spans 16 residues. Germline CDR1 MNHEY, CDR2 SVGEGT. Deletions cut 5 bases from V and 5 bases from J, with 21 bases between. The CDR3 DNA follows: TGTGCCAGCAGTCTCCACTCCTCTTCGTCCGGGGAGACCCAGTACTTC. As protein: CASSLHSSSSGETQYF.

V is TRBV15 and J is TRBJ1-4, with D uncertain. Germline V gene data show CDR1 as LNHNV and CDR2 as YYDKDF (reference sequence). The V gene lost 0 bases and the J gene lost 5 bases, with 4 bases spanning the gap. The CDR3 is 13 amino acids. The CDR3 region has the DNA TGTGCCACCAGCAGAGATCCAAATGAAAAACTGTTTTTT. This codes for CATSRDPNEKLFF.

The V and J genes are TRBV29-1 and TRBJ2-1; TRBD2 might be the D (6 bases). V lost 8 bases to trimming and J lost 9 bases, with 23 bases between them. This CDR3 has 14 residues. CDR1 and CDR2 from the germline V gene are SQVTM and ANQGSEA. As DNA, the CDR3 is TGCAGCTCCTCGGACCGGGGGATCGCGAGTGAGCAGTTCTTC. Its protein is CSSSDRGIASEQFF.

J is TRBJ1-2 and V is TRBV5-6; D not certain. The V gene lost 5 bases and the J gene lost 0 bases, with 14 bases spanning the gap. The germline CDR1 and CDR2 sequences are SGHDT and YYEEEE. There are 15 residues in the CDR3. The CDR3 sequence is CASRPLGLANYGYTF. The CDR3 DNA follows: TGTGCCAGCAGGCCCCTGGGTCTAGCTAACTATGGCTACACCTTC.

The V call is TRBV5-4, the J call TRBJ1-3; D is unclear. Germline V gene data show CDR1 as SGHNT and CDR2 as YYREEE (reference sequence). The CDR3 sequence is 17 residues long. V was clipped by 4 bases and J by 2 bases, with 19 bases between them. The CDR3 region is CASSRYTEGIAGNTIYF. In nucleotides, the CDR3 is TGTGCCAGCAGCCGGTATACGGAGGGTATCGCTGGAAACACCATATATTTT.

J is TRBJ1-1 and V is TRBV6-4, with 8 bases identical to TRBD1. The CDR3 sequence is 15 residues long. Trimming at V came to 4 bases and at J to 5 bases, leaving 9 bases not matched to a gene. The germline V gene has CDR1 MRHNA and CDR2 SNTAGT. The CDR3 coding sequence is TGTGCCAGCAGTGCCACGACAGGGGCTGGAACTGAAGCTTTCTTT. It translates to CASSATTGAGTEAFF.

This chain joins TRBV7-6 and TRBJ1-1; 11 positions match TRBD1. J was trimmed by 5 bases and V by 5 bases; bases with no gene match: 7. Germline CDR1 is SGHVS and CDR2 is FNYEAQ. The CDR3 extends over 15 amino acids. The CDR3 loop reads CASSRRDRGNTEAFF. The CDR3 DNA is TGTGCCAGCAGCCGGAGGGACAGGGGGAATACTGAAGCTTTCTTT.

The chain combines TRBV6-2 or TRBV6-3 with TRBJ1-5, with 7 bases aligning to TRBD1. CDR3 length: 16 residues. Germline V gene lookup returns CDR1 MNHEY and CDR2 SVGEGT. V gave up 5 bases and J gave up 3 bases; unmatched junction bases: 10. The CDR3 DNA reads TGTGCCAGCAGTCGTGCGGGACAGATATCCAATCAGCCCCAGCATTTT. Protein product: CASSRAGQISNQPQHF.

The chain recombines TRBV19 with TRBJ2-3; TRBD1 agrees at 7 bases. The CDR3 has 15 amino acids. Germline loops: CDR1 LNHDA, CDR2 SQIVND (reference sequence). The ends lost 5 bases at V and 2 bases at J; junction bases unmatched: 7. Written as DNA, the CDR3 is TGTGCCAGTAGTGTCCCGGGACAGATCACAGATACGCAGTATTTT. It codes for CASSVPGQITDTQYF.

The chain joins TRBV5-4 to TRBJ1-2; maybe TRBD1 (6 bases). V lost 3 bases to trimming and J lost 4 bases, with 13 bases between them. There are 14 residues in the CDR3. The V gene's germline CDR1 is SGHNT and CDR2 YYREEE (reference sequence). The CDR3 is CASSSGDRIYGYTF. In DNA form, the CDR3 reads TGTGCCAGCAGCTCTGGCGACAGGATCTATGGCTACACCTTC.

A word on this clone: The sample carries other DNA sequences with the same CDR3. The chain is built from TRBV6-5 and TRBJ1-2; TRBD1 is a possible D gene (5 bases). The germline CDR1 and CDR2 sequences are MNHEY and SVGAGI. This CDR3 contains 14 residues. The germline V and J ends were trimmed by 6 bases and 6 bases, with 17 bases remaining between them. Here the CDR3 DNA reads TGTGCCAGCAGCACCGGGGGACGACTCAATGGCTACACCTTC. Its protein product is CASSTGGRLNGYTF.

J is TRBJ1-1 and V is TRBV15; D perhaps matches TRBD1 (6 bases). This CDR3 region has 13 residues. V was cut by 0 bases and J by 6 bases, with 8 bases left in between. CDR1 and CDR2 (germline): LNHNV, YYDKDF (reference sequence). In nucleotides, the CDR3 is TGTGCCACCAGCAGAGAGGCAGGGGCTGAAGCTTTCTTT. Translation gives CATSREAGAEAFF.

Worth noting for this clone: One end of the junction fails to match germline, which may point to a read error. The rearrangement uses TRBV6-5 and TRBJ2-3, with D possibly matching TRBD2 (6 bases). CDR1 is MNHEY and CDR2 is SVGAGI in the germline V gene. This CDR3 region has 15 residues. The CDR3 DNA reads as TGTGCCAGCACTTACCAGCGGGCTGACACAGATACGCAGTATTTT. As protein: CASTYQRADTDTQYF.

The rearrangement joins TRBV4-3 to TRBJ1-2; TRBD1 agrees at 10 bases. Trimming cost V 5 bases and J 6 bases; bases outside gene matches: 6. Germline-derived CDR1 and CDR2 are LGHNA and YSLEER. The CDR3 loop spans 14 amino acids. The DNA of the CDR3 is TGCGCCAGCAGCGATACCGGGACAGGGGATGGCTACACCTTC. Its translation is CASSDTGTGDGYTF.

The rearrangement joins TRBV4-1 to TRBJ1-4, with D perhaps matching TRBD1 (6 bases). Germline CDR1 MGHRA, CDR2 YSYEKL. The CDR3 sequence is 15 residues long. V lost 4 bases to trimming and J lost 3 bases, with 12 bases between them. CDR3 nucleotide sequence: TGCGCCAGCAGCCGAGCAGGGGATTCTAATGAAAAACTGTTTTTT. It translates to CASSRAGDSNEKLFF.

This chain uses TRBV5-1 with TRBJ1-2, with D perhaps matching TRBD1 (6 bases). The CDR3 is 17 residues long. V gave up 0 bases and J gave up 4 bases, with 19 bases separating them. The germline V gene encodes CDR1 SGHRS and CDR2 YFSETQ. The DNA for the CDR3 is TGCGCCAGCAGCTTGGACCGGGTTCAGGGGTTATCCTATGGCTACACCTTC. The encoded protein is CASSLDRVQGLSYGYTF.

Only a few counts were recorded for this clone. The chain uses TRBV6-4 and TRBJ1-1; TRBD1 matches at 12 bases. The CDR3 has 14 amino acids. Trimming took 5 bases from V and 6 from J; bases not matched to a gene: 4. The germline CDR1 and CDR2 sequences are MRHNA and SNTAGT. CDR3 DNA: TGTGCCAGCAGTCCCGGGACAGGGGGCTCTGAAGCTTTCTTT. It is translated as CASSPGTGGSEAFF.

V is TRBV10-3 and J is TRBJ2-1; 7 bases fit TRBD2. Per germline, CDR1 ENHRY and CDR2 SYGVKD. V shed 4 bases and J 5 bases; nucleotides not matched to a gene: 8. The CDR3 is 15 residues long. The CDR3, as DNA: TGTGCCATCAGTGCAACAGTGGGGGGGAACAATGAGCAGTTCTTC. Encoded protein: CAISATVGGNNEQFF.

The chain uses TRBV18 and TRBJ2-7, with D perhaps matching TRBD2 (6 bases). Per germline, CDR1 KGHSH and CDR2 LQKENI. Trimming left V 5 bases short and J 2 bases short, with 16 bases between. The CDR3 has 15 residues. CDR3 amino acids: CASSGAGGAPYEQYF. CDR3 DNA: TGTGCCAGCTCAGGGGCGGGCGGGGCCCCCTACGAGCAGTACTTC.